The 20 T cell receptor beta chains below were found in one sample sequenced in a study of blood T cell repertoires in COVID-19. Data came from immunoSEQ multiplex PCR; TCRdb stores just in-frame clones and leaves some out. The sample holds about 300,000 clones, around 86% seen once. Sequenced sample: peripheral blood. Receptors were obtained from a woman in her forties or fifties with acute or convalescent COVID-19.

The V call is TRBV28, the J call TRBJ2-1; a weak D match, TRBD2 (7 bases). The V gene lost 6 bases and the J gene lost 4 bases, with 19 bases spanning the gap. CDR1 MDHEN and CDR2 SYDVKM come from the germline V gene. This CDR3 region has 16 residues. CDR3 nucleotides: TGTGCCAGCAGGGGGGGCGGAAGAGCGGGATACAATGAGCAGTTCTTC. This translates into CASRGGGRAGYNEQFF.

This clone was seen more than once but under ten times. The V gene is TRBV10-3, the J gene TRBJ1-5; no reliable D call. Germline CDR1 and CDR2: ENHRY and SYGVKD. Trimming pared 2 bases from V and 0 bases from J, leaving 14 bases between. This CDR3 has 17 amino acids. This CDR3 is CAISEDKADPSNQPQHF. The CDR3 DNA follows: TGTGCCATCAGTGAGGACAAAGCTGACCCTAGCAATCAGCCCCAGCATTTT.

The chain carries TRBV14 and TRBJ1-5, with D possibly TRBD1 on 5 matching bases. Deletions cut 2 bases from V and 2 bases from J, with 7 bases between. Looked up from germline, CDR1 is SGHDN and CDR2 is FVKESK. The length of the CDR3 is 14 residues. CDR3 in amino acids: CASSQQGGNQPQHF. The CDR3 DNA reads TGTGCCAGCAGCCAACAGGGTGGCAATCAGCCCCAGCATTTT.

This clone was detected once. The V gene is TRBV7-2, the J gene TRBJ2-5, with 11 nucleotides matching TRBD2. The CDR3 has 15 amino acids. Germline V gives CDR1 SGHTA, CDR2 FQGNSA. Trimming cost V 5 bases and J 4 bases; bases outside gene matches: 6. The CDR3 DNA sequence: TGTGCCAGCAGCCCAGGTGGACTAGCGGGAGAGACCCAGTACTTC. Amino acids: CASSPGGLAGETQYF.

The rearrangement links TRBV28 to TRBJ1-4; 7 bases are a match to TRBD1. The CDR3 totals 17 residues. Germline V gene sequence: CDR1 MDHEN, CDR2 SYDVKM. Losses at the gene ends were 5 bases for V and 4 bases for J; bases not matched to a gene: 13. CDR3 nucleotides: TGTGCCAGCAGTAAGGACAGGTTAAGACAGGATAATGAAAAACTGTTTTTT. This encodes CASSKDRLRQDNEKLFF. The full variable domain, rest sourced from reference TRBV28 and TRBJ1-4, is DVKVTQSSRYLVKRTGEKVFLECVQDMDHENMFWYRQDPGLGLRLIYFSYDVKMKEKGDIPEGYSVSREKKERFSLILESASTNQTSMYLCASSKDRLRQDNEKLFFGSGTQLSVL.

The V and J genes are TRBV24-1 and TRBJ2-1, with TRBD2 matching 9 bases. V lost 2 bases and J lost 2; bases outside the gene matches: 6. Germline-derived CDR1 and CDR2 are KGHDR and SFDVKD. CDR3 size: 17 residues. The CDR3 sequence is CATSDSRPSGTYNEQFF. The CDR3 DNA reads TGTGCCACCAGTGATTCCAGGCCTAGCGGGACCTACAATGAGCAGTTCTTC.

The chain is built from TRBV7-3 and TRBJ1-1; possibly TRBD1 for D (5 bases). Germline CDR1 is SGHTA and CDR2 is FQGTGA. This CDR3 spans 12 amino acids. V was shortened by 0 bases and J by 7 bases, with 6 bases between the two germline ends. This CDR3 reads CASSLTGDEAFF. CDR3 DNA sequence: TGTGCCAGCAGCTTAACAGGGGATGAAGCTTTCTTT.

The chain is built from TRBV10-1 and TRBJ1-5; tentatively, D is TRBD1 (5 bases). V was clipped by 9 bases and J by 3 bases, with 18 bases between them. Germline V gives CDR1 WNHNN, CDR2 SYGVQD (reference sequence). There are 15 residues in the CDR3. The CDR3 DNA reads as TGCGCCAGGAAAACCGACAGCAGGAACAATCAGCCCCAGCATTTT. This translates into CARKTDSRNNQPQHF.

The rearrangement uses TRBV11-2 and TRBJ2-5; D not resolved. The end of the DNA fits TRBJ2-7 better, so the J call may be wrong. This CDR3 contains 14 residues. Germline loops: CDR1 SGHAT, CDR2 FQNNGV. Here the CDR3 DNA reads TGTGCCAGCAGCTTTGACTTCTTCGGCTACGAGCAGTACTTC. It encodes CASSFDFFGYEQYF.

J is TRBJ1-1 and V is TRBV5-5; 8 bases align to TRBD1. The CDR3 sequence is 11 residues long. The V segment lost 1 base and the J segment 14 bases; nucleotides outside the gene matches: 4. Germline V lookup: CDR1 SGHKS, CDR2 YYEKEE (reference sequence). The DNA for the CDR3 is TGTGCCAGCAGCTTGATCGGACAGGGATTCTTT. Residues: CASSLIGQGFF.

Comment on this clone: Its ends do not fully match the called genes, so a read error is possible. The CDR3 DNA is TGCGCCAGCAGCTTTACGTGGGAGGGGAACGCTGAAGCTTTCTTT. Protein product: CASSFTWEGNAEAFF. This chain joins TRBV5-1 and TRBJ1-1; TRBD1 is a possible D gene (5 bases). This CDR3 region has 15 residues. Germline V gene sequence: CDR1 SGHRS, CDR2 YFSETQ.

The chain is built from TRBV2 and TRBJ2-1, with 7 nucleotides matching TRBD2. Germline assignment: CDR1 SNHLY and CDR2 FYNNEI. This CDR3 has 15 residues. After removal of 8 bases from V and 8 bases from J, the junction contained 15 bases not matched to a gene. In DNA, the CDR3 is TGTGCCAGCCTGGAGGGGAGGGTAACGGGTGATGAGCAGTTCTTC. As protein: CASLEGRVTGDEQFF.

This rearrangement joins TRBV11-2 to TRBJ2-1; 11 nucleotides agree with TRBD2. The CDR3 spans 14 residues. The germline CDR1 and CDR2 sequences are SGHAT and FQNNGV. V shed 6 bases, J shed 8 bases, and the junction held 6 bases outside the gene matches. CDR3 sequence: CASRLAGVDYEQFF. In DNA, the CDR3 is TGTGCCAGCAGACTAGCGGGAGTTGACTATGAGCAGTTCTTC.

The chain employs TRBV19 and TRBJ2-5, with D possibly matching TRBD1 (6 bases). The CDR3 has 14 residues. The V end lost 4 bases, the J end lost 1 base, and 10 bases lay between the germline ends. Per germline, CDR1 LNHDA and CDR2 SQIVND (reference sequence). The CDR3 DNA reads TGTGCCAGTAGTAGGACAGATATCCAAGAGACCCAGTACTTC. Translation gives CASSRTDIQETQYF.

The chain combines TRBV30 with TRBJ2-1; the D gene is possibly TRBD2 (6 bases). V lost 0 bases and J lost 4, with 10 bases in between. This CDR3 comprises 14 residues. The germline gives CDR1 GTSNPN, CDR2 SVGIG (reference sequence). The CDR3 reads CAWSVGTSYNEQFF. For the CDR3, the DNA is TGTGCCTGGAGTGTAGGGACTTCATACAATGAGCAGTTCTTC.

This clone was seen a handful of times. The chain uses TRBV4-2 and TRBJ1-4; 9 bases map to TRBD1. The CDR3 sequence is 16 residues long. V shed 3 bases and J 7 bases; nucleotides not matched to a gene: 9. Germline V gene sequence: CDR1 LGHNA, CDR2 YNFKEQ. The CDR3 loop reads CASSHTPGQGVEKLFF. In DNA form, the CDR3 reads TGTGCCAGCAGCCATACCCCGGGACAGGGTGTTGAAAAACTGTTTTTT.

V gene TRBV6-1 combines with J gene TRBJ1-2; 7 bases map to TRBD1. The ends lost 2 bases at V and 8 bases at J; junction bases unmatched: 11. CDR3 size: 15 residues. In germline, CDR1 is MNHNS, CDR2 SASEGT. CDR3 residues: CASSETPDRVGGYTF. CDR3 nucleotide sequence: TGTGCCAGCAGTGAAACCCCCGACAGGGTTGGGGGCTACACCTTC.

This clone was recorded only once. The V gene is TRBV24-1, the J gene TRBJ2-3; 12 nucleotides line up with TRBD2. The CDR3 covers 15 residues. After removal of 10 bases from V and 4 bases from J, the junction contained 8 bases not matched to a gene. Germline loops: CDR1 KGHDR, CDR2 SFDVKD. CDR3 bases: TGTGCCACGACTAGCGGGAGTTTATTTCCAGATACGCAGTATTTT. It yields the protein CATTSGSLFPDTQYF.

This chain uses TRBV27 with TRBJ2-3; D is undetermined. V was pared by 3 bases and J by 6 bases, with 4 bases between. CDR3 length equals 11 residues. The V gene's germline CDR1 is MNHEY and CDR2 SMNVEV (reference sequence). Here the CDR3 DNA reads TGTGCCAGCAGTTTCCTGGATACGCAGTATTTT. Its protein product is CASSFLDTQYF.

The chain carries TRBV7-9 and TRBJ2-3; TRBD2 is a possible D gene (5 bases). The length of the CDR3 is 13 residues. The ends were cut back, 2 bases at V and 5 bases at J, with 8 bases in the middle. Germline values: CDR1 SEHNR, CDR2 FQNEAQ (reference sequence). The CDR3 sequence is CASSLFGEDTQYF. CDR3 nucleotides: TGTGCCAGCAGCTTATTCGGGGAAGATACGCAGTATTTT.